One and the same sample provided the 21 T cell receptor beta chains below, sequenced in a study of identical twins. TCRdb analysed the 5' RACE reads with MiXCR anew, one entry per CDR3 protein. The top ten hold approximately 0.89% of the sample, which has 690,000 or so distinct CDR3 sequences, 8% to 9% seen once. The same specimen was also included in a second study, on yellow fever vaccine responses in identical twins.

Sequencing was carried out using PBMCs. Every receptor here comes from a woman younger than 30 in good health.

The chain employs TRBV18 and TRBJ2-1; either TRBD1 or TRBD2 may supply D (5 bases each). Deletions cut 3 bases from V and 9 bases from J, with 9 bases between. CDR3 size: 12 residues. Germline CDR1 is KGHSH and CDR2 is LQKENI. The CDR3: CASSPFGGEQFF. The CDR3 nucleotides read TGTGCCAGCTCACCCTTTGGGGGTGAGCAGTTCTTC.

Only a few counts were recorded for this clonotype. The chain couples TRBV6-2 or TRBV6-3 to TRBJ2-1; D not resolved. The CDR3 spans 15 residues. Trimming removed 6 bases at V and 2 bases at J, with 14 bases between. Per germline, CDR1 MNHEY and CDR2 SVGEGT. CDR3 in amino acids: CASSPLRLPYNEQFF. The CDR3 bases are TGTGCCAGCAGCCCTTTGAGGCTACCCTACAATGAGCAGTTCTTC.

This clonotype has just a few counts. The genes are TRBV5-8 and TRBJ2-5, with TRBD2 as a possible D gene (6 bases). With 4 bases removed from V and 7 bases from J, the gap between germline ends came to 17 bases. CDR3 length: 14 amino acids. CDR1 is SGHTS, CDR2 YDEGEE, per germline. The chain's CDR3 is CASSLGLQERTQYF. In nucleotides, the CDR3 is TGTGCCAGCAGCCTGGGACTGCAGGAGCGGACCCAGTACTTC.

The V gene is TRBV11-2, the J gene TRBJ1-3, with D unclear. The CDR3 extends over 15 amino acids. Trimming left V 0 bases short and J 2 bases short, with 8 bases between. Per the germline V gene, CDR1 is SGHAT and CDR2 is FQNNGV. CDR3 sequence: CASSLDSWAGNTIYF. The CDR3 nucleotides are TGTGCCAGCAGCTTAGACTCCTGGGCTGGAAACACCATATATTTT.

In its sample, this clonotype was seen many times. This sequence joins TRBV13 and TRBJ2-1; D gene uncertain. V was pared by 5 bases and J by 0 bases, with 17 bases between. This CDR3 contains 17 residues. Germline V gives CDR1 PRHDT, CDR2 FYEKMQ (reference sequence). This CDR3 is CASSETGLVGSYNEQFF. The CDR3 nucleotides are TGTGCCAGCAGCGAAACTGGGTTAGTGGGCTCCTACAATGAGCAGTTCTTC.

In this sample, this clonotype turned up a few times. The chain employs TRBV4-1 and TRBJ2-3; the D gene is possibly TRBD2 (6 bases). The CDR3 runs 14 residues. Trimming removed 1 base at V and 5 bases at J, with 10 bases between. Germline assignment: CDR1 MGHRA and CDR2 YSYEKL. CDR3 region: CASSQAGVEDTQYF. CDR3 coding DNA: TGCGCCAGCAGCCAAGCGGGAGTCGAAGATACGCAGTATTTT.

This clonotype has ten or more counts. The chain joins TRBV12-3 or TRBV12-4 to TRBJ1-1; 8 bases fit TRBD1. V lost 10 bases, J lost 1 base, and 14 bases stayed unmatched. The CDR3 spans 16 residues. The CDR3 loop is CATTGGAGGSNTEAFF. The CDR3 DNA sequence: TGTGCCACCACAGGTGGGGCAGGGGGCTCGAACACTGAAGCTTTCTTT.

The rearrangement links TRBV25-1 to TRBJ1-6; 7 bases align to TRBD1. J lost 13 bases, V lost 1 base, and 10 bases had no gene match. Germline-derived CDR1 and CDR2 are MGHDK and SYGVNS. This CDR3 is built from 15 residues. The CDR3: CASSESGTVLSPLHF. The CDR3 bases are TGTGCCAGCAGTGAATCCGGGACAGTACTCTCTCCCCTCCACTTT.

This clonotype was recorded a few times. The genes are TRBV12-3 or TRBV12-4 and TRBJ2-1; 9 bases are a match to TRBD2. J gave up 3 bases and V 1 base, and 7 bases lay outside the gene matches. CDR3 size: 17 residues. The DNA of the CDR3 is TGTGCCAGCAGTTTAGGAGCGCGGGAGGGACTCTACAATGAGCAGTTCTTC. This translates into CASSLGAREGLYNEQFF.

The table lists this clonotype with many counts. The rearrangement uses TRBV9 and TRBJ2-5; tentative D call: TRBD2 (7 bases). Germline V gene data show CDR1 as SGDLS and CDR2 as YYNGEE. Trimming took 1 base from V and 5 from J, leaving 15 bases between them. The CDR3 runs 15 residues. Here the CDR3 DNA reads TGTGCCAGCAGCGTATCTCCGGGGGGCGGGGAGACCCAGTACTTC. It yields the protein CASSVSPGGGETQYF.

Only a few counts were recorded for this clonotype. The genes are TRBV11-2 and TRBJ2-1; perhaps D is TRBD1 or TRBD2 (5 bases each). This CDR3 spans 17 amino acids. Germline V CDR1 and CDR2: SGHAT, FQNNGV. V dropped 2 bases and J dropped 5 bases, with 19 bases sitting between them. The CDR3 DNA reads TGTGCCAGCAGCTTAACTCAGGGACCGAACCTGAACAATGAGCAGTTCTTC. Protein: CASSLTQGPNLNNEQFF. The whole variable domain, remainder taken from reference TRBV11-2 and TRBJ2-1, is EAGVAQSPRYKIIEKRQSVAFWCNPISGHATLYWYQQILGQGPKLLIQFQNNGVVDDSQLPKDRFSAERLKGVDSTLKIQPAKLEDSAVYLCASSLTQGPNLNNEQFFGPGTRLTVL.

This clonotype was observed a few times. The V gene is TRBV5-1, the J gene TRBJ2-5; D may be TRBD1 (5 bases). Per germline, CDR1 SGHRS and CDR2 YFSETQ. The CDR3 runs 15 residues. V was pared by 0 bases and J by 1 base, with 10 bases between. CDR3 bases: TGCGCCAGCAGCTTGGCCAAGGGGATCCAAGAGACCCAGTACTTC. Protein: CASSLAKGIQETQYF.

This rearrangement joins TRBV15 to TRBJ2-3; 10 bases are a match to TRBD2. V shed 3 bases and J 3 bases; nucleotides not matched to a gene: 15. CDR1 LNHNV and CDR2 YYDKDF come from the germline V gene (reference sequence). The CDR3 runs 19 residues. This CDR3 reads CATSSVPYNLAGVTDTQYF. Here the CDR3 DNA reads TGTGCCACCAGCAGTGTCCCTTACAACCTAGCGGGAGTTACAGATACGCAGTATTTT. Drawing the rest from reference TRBV15 and TRBJ2-3, the complete variable domain is DAMVIQNPRYQVTQFGKPVTLSCSQTLNHNVMYWYQQKSSQAPKLLFHYYDKDFNNEADTPDNFQSRRPNTSFCFLDIRSPGLGDTAMYLCATSSVPYNLAGVTDTQYFGPGTRLTVL.

This clonotype was seen a handful of times. J is TRBJ1-1 and V is TRBV2; D perhaps matches TRBD1 (5 bases). V lost 8 bases, J lost 0 bases, and 13 bases lay in between. CDR3 length equals 14 residues. Germline CDR1 reads SNHLY; CDR2 reads FYNNEI. Written as DNA, the CDR3 is TGTGCCAGCCGGGACCTAACTTTGAACACTGAAGCTTTCTTT. Translating it yields CASRDLTLNTEAFF.

This clonotype was counted a few times. The rearrangement joins TRBV9 to TRBJ1-6, with D possibly being TRBD1 (5 bases). The CDR3 extends over 13 amino acids. Deletions cut 2 bases from V and 7 bases from J, with 7 bases between. Germline loops: CDR1 SGDLS, CDR2 YYNGEE. CDR3 region: CASSVEGNSPLHF. CDR3 nucleotides: TGTGCCAGCAGCGTCGAGGGGAATTCACCCCTCCACTTT. The full variable domain, rest sourced from reference TRBV9 and TRBJ1-6, is DSGVTQTPKHLITATGQRVTLRCSPRSGDLSVYWYQQSLDQGLQFLIQYYNGEERAKGNILERFSAQQFPDLHSELNLSSLELGDSALYFCASSVEGNSPLHFGNGTRLTVT.

The J gene is TRBJ2-3, the V gene TRBV15, with D unresolved. CDR3 length: 15 amino acids. V lost 3 bases, J lost 1 base, and 11 bases lay in between. The germline gives CDR1 LNHNV, CDR2 YYDKDF (reference sequence). In nucleotides, the CDR3 is TGTGCCACCAGCAGTTCTCTAGGAGGCACAGATACGCAGTATTTT. Residues: CATSSSLGGTDTQYF.

At least ten counts were recorded for this clonotype. The gene calls are TRBV6-6 and TRBJ1-1, with D maybe TRBD1 (5 bases). The CDR3 consists of 13 residues. The germline V gene has CDR1 MNHNY and CDR2 SVGAGI (reference sequence). V lost 2 bases and J lost 1, with 5 bases in between. CDR3 sequence: CASSYDRNTEAFF. CDR3 DNA sequence: TGTGCCAGCAGTTACGACAGGAACACTGAAGCTTTCTTT.

This chain connects TRBV29-1 to TRBJ2-1; D call uncertain. Trimming left V 7 bases short and J 9 bases short, with 22 bases between. This CDR3 is built from 14 residues. In germline, CDR1 is SQVTM, CDR2 ANQGSEA. CDR3 residues: CSGSPSSGFGEQFF. DNA of the CDR3: TGCAGCGGCTCCCCGTCATCTGGGTTCGGTGAGCAGTTCTTC.

This clonotype came up a few times. The rearrangement links TRBV28 to TRBJ2-1; tentatively, D is TRBD2 (6 bases). Deletions cut 2 bases from V and 8 bases from J, with 10 bases between. The CDR3 sequence is 13 residues long. Germline V CDR1 and CDR2: MDHEN, SYDVKM. Here the CDR3 reads CASSLTSIDEQFF. The CDR3 region has the DNA TGTGCCAGCAGTTTAACTAGCATCGATGAGCAGTTCTTC.

This clonotype was detected only a few times. V usage is TRBV7-9 and J usage is TRBJ2-1, with D perhaps matching TRBD2 (5 bases). From germline, CDR1 is SEHNR and CDR2 FQNEAQ (reference sequence). This CDR3 is built from 13 residues. Trimming stripped 5 bases from V and 5 bases from J, with 10 bases between. CDR3 sequence: CASSPSLDNEQFF. In DNA form, the CDR3 reads TGTGCCAGCAGCCCTAGCCTTGACAATGAGCAGTTCTTC. The full variable domain, in which reference TRBV7-9 and TRBJ2-1 provide the parts outside the CDR3, is DTGVSQNPRHKITKRGQNVTFRCDPISEHNRLYWYRQTLGQGPEFLTYFQNEAQLEKSRLLSDRFSAERPKGSFSTLEIQRTEQGDSAMYLCASSPSLDNEQFFGPGTRLTVL.

J is TRBJ2-1 and V is TRBV4-2, with 9 bases identical to TRBD2. The V segment lost 4 bases and the J segment 1 base; nucleotides outside the gene matches: 8. Germline CDR1 and CDR2: LGHNA and YNFKEQ. This CDR3 spans 17 amino acids. The CDR3 loop reads CASSPGTSGPSYNEQFF. DNA of the CDR3: TGTGCCAGCAGCCCTGGAACTAGCGGGCCTTCCTACAATGAGCAGTTCTTC.